The source of this TCR beta chain is a study of identical twins. This clonotype was detected only a few times. The antigen remains unidentified. Study-level results: Without tracking the same donors, conclusions rested on cross-sectional statistical analysis.

One entry per CDR3 protein results from TCRdb running MiXCR on the 5' RACE reads. Of just over 450,000 distinct CDR3 sequences listed, around 14% are singletons. CDR1 is SGDLS and CDR2 is YYNGEE in the germline V gene. With 0 bases clipped from V and 5 bases from J, the junction kept 5 bases outside the gene matches. CDR3 length equals 15 residues. These same records also appear under a second study, on yellow fever vaccine responses in identical twins.

The sequenced sample consisted of CD4+ T cells sorted from blood. The clonotype originates from a woman aged 18 to 35 in good health. The chain is built from TRBV9 and TRBJ2-3, with 8 bases that match TRBD2. The CDR3 here is CASSVAAGVGDTQYF. CDR3 in DNA: TGTGCCAGCAGCGTAGCAGCGGGAGTTGGAGATACGCAGTATTTT.